A selection of T cell receptor beta chains follows, all from one sample in a study of CD4 T cells in relation to SARS-CoV-2 and coronaviruses. Clones were read by immunoSEQ multiplex PCR, and TCRdb kept only the in-frame ones, dropping some. This sample carries about 37,000 clones, roughly 90% of them seen once, and the ten largest clones take about a tenth. Sample: memory CD4+ T cells from PBMCs. The source is an adult with COVID-19. Both conserved end residues are part of each CDR3. The D gene is left open where the match is weak. Not all rows give a size; the values are once, few, many and, for expanded clones, a class.

d_call clone_size j_call v_call cdr3_aa cdr3_nt
TRBD1 few TRBJ2-3 TRBV7-6 CASIRDIPGQGSFGDTQYF TGTGCCAGCATCCGGGACATACCGGGACAGGGGTCCTTCGGGGATACGCAGTATTTT
- - TRBJ2-7 TRBV3-1/TRBV3-2 CASSSSAYEQYF TGTGCCAGCAGCTCTAGCGCCTACGAGCAGTACTTC
TRBD2 once TRBJ2-2 TRBV5-4 CASSPRGSGGARAGELFF TGTGCCAGCAGCCCACGGGGTAGCGGGGGGGCCAGGGCCGGGGAGCTGTTTTTT
- - TRBJ2-7 TRBV7-3 CASSLGGTYEQYF TGTGCCAGCAGCTTAGGCGGGACCTACGAGCAGTACTTC
- once TRBJ1-1 TRBV18 CASSPSGQEKYSTHERTEAFF TGTGCCAGCTCACCCTCGGGGCAGGAGAAATATTCAACTCATGAGAGGACTGAAGCTTTCTTT
- - TRBJ1-3 TRBV18 CASSPRDRISGNTIYF TGTGCCAGCTCACCACGCGACAGAATCTCTGGAAACACCATATATTTT
- - TRBJ1-1 TRBV2 CASRLDGLNTEAFF TGTGCCAGCAGATTGGACGGCCTGAACACTGAAGCTTTCTTT
TRBD2 few TRBJ2-1 TRBV7-7 CASGGPNEQFF TGTGCTAGCGGGGGGCCCAATGAGCAGTTCTTC
- - TRBJ2-7 TRBV6-6 CASSLTGKVYEQYF TGTGCCAGCAGTCTAACAGGGAAGGTCTACGAGCAGTACTTC
TRBD1 - TRBJ1-6 TRBV5-1 CASSPGQGPNNSPLHF TGCGCCAGCAGCCCTGGACAGGGACCGAATAATTCACCCCTCCACTTT
- - TRBJ2-3 TRBV27 CASRTFGGLTDTQYF TGTGCCAGCAGGACATTTGGGGGGCTCACAGATACGCAGTATTTT
TRBD1 - TRBJ1-1 TRBV5-1 CASSLLTGADTEAFF TGCGCCAGCAGCTTGCTGACAGGGGCGGACACTGAAGCTTTCTTT
- - TRBJ1-2 TRBV25-1 CASSDPRGPGDYGYTF TGTGCCAGCAGTGACCCCAGGGGTCCCGGGGACTATGGCTACACCTTC
- - TRBJ1-5 TRBV6-5 CASRDTGSGQPQHF TGTGCCAGCAGGGACACAGGGTCGGGGCAGCCCCAGCATTTT
- - TRBJ2-4 TRBV6-1 CASSERGASIQYF TGTGCCAGCAGTGAACGAGGTGCAAGCATTCAGTACTTC
TRBD1 - TRBJ1-4 TRBV28 CASSFQGGEKLFF TGTGCCAGCAGTTTCCAGGGGGGGGAAAAACTGTTTTTT
- - TRBJ1-1 TRBV5-4 CASRRGSSDDTEAFF TGTGCCAGCAGACGGGGGTCTTCAGACGACACTGAAGCTTTCTTT
- - TRBJ2-2 TRBV5-6 CASSLRGSRVPGELFF TGTGCCAGCAGCTTGAGAGGGTCCCGAGTTCCCGGGGAGCTGTTTTTT
TRBD1 - TRBJ2-3 TRBV30 CAWSVWTGGSDTQYF TGTGCCTGGAGTGTCTGGACAGGGGGGTCGGATACGCAGTATTTT
- - TRBJ1-2 TRBV6-5 CASRPDPRLYGYTF TGTGCCAGCAGGCCCGACCCACGTCTCTATGGCTACACCTTC
- - TRBJ2-2 TRBV11-3 CASIGKGDFTGELFF TGTGCCAGCATCGGCAAGGGGGACTTCACCGGGGAGCTGTTTTTT
- - TRBJ1-1 TRBV6-2/TRBV6-3 CASSYLAGGLMNTEAFF TGTGCCAGCAGTTACTTAGCCGGAGGGCTCATGAACACTGAAGCTTTCTTT
TRBD2 - TRBJ2-4 TRBV11-2 CASSTPSGGGQYF TGTGCCAGCAGCACCCCTAGCGGGGGGGGACAGTACTTC
- - TRBJ2-4 TRBV29-1 CSVDGGRENIQYF TGCAGCGTTGACGGGGGCAGAGAAAACATTCAGTACTTC
- - TRBJ2-4 TRBV7-2 CASSLGKNIQYF TGTGCCAGCAGCTTAGGCAAAAACATTCAGTACTTC
TRBD1 - TRBJ2-2 TRBV4-3 CASSQRTGVNTGELFF TGCGCCAGCAGCCAAAGGACAGGGGTGAACACCGGGGAGCTGTTTTTT
- - TRBJ1-2 TRBV5-4 CASSSKTTGFYGYTF TGTGCCAGCAGCTCTAAGACTACAGGGTTCTATGGCTACACCTTC
- - TRBJ2-1 TRBV5-4 CASRPTSSYNEQFF TGTGCCAGCAGACCGACTAGCTCCTACAATGAGCAGTTCTTC
- - TRBJ1-4 TRBV11-3 CASRARPTNEKLFF TGTGCCAGCCGGGCCAGGCCAACTAATGAAAAACTGTTTTTT
- - TRBJ2-1 TRBV5-1 CASSPSNEQFF TGCGCCAGCAGCCCTTCCAATGAGCAGTTCTTC
- - TRBJ1-3 TRBV27 CASSRDWGTGNTIYF TGTGCCAGCAGCCGAGATTGGGGAACTGGAAACACCATATATTTT
- - TRBJ1-4 TRBV7-2 CASSSEPGPGEKLFF TGTGCCAGCAGCTCCGAGCCGGGACCCGGTGAAAAACTGTTTTTT
TRBD1 - TRBJ2-6 TRBV5-4 CASSPGTGWSGANVLTF TGTGCCAGCAGCCCTGGGACAGGGTGGTCTGGGGCCAACGTCCTGACTTTC
- - TRBJ1-5 TRBV7-6 CASSLRDTGGWPQHF TGTGCCAGCAGCTTAAGGGACACCGGCGGATGGCCCCAGCATTTT
- - TRBJ2-1 TRBV5-4 CASSLNPERYNEQFF TGTGCCAGCAGCTTGAACCCCGAGAGATATAATGAGCAGTTCTTC
- once TRBJ1-3 TRBV4-1 CASSQEGGGNTIYF TGCGCCAGCAGCCAAGAGGGGGGTGGAAACACCATATATTTT
- - TRBJ2-1 TRBV12-3/TRBV12-4 CASSRPRGNEQFF TGTGCCAGCAGCCGCCCCCGAGGAAATGAGCAGTTCTTC
TRBD2 - TRBJ2-5 TRBV19 CASAPPLAVETQYF TGTGCCAGTGCCCCCCCCCTAGCGGTAGAGACCCAGTACTTC
- - TRBJ2-5 TRBV7-9 CASSFRTEQETQYF TGTGCCAGCAGCTTTAGGACGGAACAAGAGACCCAGTACTTC
- - TRBJ2-7 TRBV18 CASTDGAGQLAEQYF TGTGCCAGCACAGACGGGGCGGGTCAGCTGGCCGAGCAGTACTTC
- - TRBJ2-7 TRBV2 CAIKPPGLSYEQYF TGTGCCATTAAGCCCCCCGGTTTATCCTACGAGCAGTACTTC
- - TRBJ1-2 TRBV24-1 CATSDAFYGYTF TGTGCCACCAGTGATGCATTCTATGGCTACACCTTC
TRBD2 - TRBJ2-3 TRBV27 CASSSRPSGTRTDTQYF TGTGCCAGCAGTTCCCGGCCTAGCGGGACACGCACAGATACGCAGTATTTT